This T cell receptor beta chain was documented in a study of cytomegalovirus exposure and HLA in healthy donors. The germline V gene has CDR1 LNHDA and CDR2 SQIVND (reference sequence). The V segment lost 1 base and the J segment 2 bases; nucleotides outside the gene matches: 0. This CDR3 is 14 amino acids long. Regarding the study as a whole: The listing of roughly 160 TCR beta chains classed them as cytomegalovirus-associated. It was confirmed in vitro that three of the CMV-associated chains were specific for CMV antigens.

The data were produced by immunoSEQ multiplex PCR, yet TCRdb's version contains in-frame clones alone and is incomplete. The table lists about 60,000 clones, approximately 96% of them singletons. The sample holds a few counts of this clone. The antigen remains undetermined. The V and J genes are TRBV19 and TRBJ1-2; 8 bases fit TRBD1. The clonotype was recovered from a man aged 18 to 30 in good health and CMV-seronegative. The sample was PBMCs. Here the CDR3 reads CASSIGTGNYGYTF. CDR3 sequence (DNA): TGTGCCAGTAGTATAGGGACAGGGAACTATGGCTACACCTTC.